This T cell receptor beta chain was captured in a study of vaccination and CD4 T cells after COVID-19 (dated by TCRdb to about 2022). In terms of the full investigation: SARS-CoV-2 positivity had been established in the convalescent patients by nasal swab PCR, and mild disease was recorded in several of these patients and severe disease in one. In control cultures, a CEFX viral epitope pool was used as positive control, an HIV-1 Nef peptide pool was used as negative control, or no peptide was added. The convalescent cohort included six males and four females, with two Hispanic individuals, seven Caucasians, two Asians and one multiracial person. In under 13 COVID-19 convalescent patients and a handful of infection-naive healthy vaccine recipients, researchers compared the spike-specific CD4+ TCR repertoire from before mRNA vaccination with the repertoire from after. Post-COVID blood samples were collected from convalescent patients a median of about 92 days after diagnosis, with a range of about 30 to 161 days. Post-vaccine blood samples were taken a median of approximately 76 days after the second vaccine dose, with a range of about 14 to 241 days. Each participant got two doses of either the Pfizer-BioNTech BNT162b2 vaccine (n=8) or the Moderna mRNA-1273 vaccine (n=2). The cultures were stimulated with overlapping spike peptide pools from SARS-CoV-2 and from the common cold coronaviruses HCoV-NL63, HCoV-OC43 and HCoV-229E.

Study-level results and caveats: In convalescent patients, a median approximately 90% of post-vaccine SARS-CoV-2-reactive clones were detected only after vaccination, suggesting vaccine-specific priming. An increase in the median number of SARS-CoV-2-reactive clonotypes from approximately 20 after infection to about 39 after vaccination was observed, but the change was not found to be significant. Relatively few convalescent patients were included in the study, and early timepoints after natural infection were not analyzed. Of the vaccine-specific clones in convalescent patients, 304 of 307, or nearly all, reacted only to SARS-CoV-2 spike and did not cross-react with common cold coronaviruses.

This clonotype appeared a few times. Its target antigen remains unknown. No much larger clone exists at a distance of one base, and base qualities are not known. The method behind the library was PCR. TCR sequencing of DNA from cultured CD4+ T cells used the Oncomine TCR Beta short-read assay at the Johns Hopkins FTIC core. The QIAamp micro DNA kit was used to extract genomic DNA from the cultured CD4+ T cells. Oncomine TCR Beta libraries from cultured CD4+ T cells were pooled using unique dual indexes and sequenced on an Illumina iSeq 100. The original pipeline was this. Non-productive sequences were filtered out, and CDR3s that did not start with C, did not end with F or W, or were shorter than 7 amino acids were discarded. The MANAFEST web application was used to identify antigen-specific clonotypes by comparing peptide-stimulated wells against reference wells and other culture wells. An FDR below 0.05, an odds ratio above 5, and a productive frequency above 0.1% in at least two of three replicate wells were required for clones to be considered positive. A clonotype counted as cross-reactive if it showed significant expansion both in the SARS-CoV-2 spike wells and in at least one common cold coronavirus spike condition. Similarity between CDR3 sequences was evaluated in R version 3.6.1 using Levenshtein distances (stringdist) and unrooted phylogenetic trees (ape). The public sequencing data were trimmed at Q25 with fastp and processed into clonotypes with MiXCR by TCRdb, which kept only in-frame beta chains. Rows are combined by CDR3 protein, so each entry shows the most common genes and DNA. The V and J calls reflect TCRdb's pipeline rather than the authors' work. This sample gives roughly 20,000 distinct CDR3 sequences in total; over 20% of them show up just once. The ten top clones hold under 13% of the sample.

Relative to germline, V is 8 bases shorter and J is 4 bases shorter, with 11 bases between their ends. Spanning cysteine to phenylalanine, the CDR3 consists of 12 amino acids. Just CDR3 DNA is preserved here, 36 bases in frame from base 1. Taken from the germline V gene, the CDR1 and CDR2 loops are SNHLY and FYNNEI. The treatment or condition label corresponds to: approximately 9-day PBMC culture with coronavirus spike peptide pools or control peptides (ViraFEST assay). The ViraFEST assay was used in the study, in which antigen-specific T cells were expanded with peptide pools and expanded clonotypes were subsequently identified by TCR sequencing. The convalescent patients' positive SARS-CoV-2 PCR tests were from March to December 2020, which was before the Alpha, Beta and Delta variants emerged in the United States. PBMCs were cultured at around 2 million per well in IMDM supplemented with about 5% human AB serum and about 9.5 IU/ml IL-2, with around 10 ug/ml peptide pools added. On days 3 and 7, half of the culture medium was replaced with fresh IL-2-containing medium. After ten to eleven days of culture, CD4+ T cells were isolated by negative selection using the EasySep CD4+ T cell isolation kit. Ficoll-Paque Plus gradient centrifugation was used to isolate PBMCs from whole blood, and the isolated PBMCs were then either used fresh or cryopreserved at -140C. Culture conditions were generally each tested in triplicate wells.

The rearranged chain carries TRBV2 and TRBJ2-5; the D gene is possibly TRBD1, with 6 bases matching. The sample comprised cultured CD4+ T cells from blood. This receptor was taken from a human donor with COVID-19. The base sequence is TGTGCCAGCGGTCTAGGGGGAGAGACCCAGTACTTC. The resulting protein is CASGLGGETQYF.